The sequence of this T cell receptor beta chain was determined in a study of Ad26.COV2.S vaccination and SARS-CoV-2 variants. Study information: Once or twice, 56 days apart, Ad26.COV2.S was delivered intramuscularly.

Regarding the study as a whole: Spike-specific responses of CD8+ and CD4+ T cells were reported to display substantial breadth after vaccination. Responses of T cells in total may have been underestimated by the TCR breadth and depth analyses.

V shed 1 base, J shed 4 bases, and the junction held 6 bases outside the gene matches. There are 15 residues in the CDR3. CDR1 is SGHRS and CDR2 is YFSETQ in the germline V gene. Stated treatment: some 20 received Ad26.COV2.S at low or high dose, single or two shots; a few received placebo; per-sample allocation not given. Sampling was done on day 63 after the first vaccine or placebo injection. The administered vaccine (an Ad26 vector) expressed Wuhan-strain SARS-CoV-2 spike. Assay used: immunoSEQ multiplex PCR; TCRdb lists only in-frame clones, some missing. Among under 550,000 clones listed, over 75% were seen once. As concerns this clone: What it binds is unknown.

Here the sequenced sample was peripheral blood, taken in a trial of Ad26.COV2.S vaccine versus placebo. This TCR derives from a person aged 18 to 65 who received the Ad26.COV2.S COVID-19 vaccine or a placebo. V and J are TRBV5-1 and TRBJ2-5, with 8 bases identical to TRBD1. In DNA form, the CDR3 reads TGCGCCAGCAGCTTGACACAGGGGGTCGGAGAGACCCAGTACTTC. Translated: CASSLTQGVGETQYF.